This T cell receptor (beta chain) is drawn from a study of shared clonotypes between healthy human individuals. Study findings and constraints: Specimens sampled were limited to blood, with tissue repertoires likely differing. Genetic and exposure-history diversity was limited by the small donor number.

TCRdb's table, derived via immunoSEQ multiplex PCR, lists solely in-frame clones and lacks some. The sample carries roughly 500,000 clones, 70% to 80% recorded once. Trimming cost V 0 bases and J 0 bases, with 18 bases left between them. The CDR3 has 19 residues. Germline V gene data show CDR1 as SGHNT and CDR2 as YENEEA. A remark on this clone: Its antigen is still unknown.

The genes are TRBV11-3 and TRBJ2-4; D is ambiguous. Material for sequencing was PBMCs. The source of this sequence is a woman between 40 and 55 years old in good health. Some clones in this sample may be carry-over from other donors' samples. DNA for the CDR3: TGTGCCAGCAGCTTAGATCTATTTGATCTAAAAGTAGCCAAAAACATTCAGTACTTC. Protein sequence: CASSLDLFDLKVAKNIQYF.